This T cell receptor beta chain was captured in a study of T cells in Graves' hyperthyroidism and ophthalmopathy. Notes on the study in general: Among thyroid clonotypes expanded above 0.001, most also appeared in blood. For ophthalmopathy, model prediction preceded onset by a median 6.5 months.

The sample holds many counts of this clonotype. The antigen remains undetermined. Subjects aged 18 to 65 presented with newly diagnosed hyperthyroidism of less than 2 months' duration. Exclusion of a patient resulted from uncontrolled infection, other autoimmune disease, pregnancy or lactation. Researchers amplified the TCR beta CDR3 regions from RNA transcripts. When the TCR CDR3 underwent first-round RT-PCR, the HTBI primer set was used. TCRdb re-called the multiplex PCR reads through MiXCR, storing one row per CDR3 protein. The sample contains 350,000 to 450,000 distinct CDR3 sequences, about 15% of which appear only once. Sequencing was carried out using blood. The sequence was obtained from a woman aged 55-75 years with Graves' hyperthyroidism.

CDR3: CASSPWDGNEKLFF. CDR3 nucleotide sequence: TGTGCCAGCTCACCCTGGGACGGTAATGAAAAACTGTTTTTT. The chain carries TRBV18 and TRBJ1-4, with TRBD1 as a possible D gene (5 bases). V was clipped by 3 bases and J by 4 bases, with 9 bases between them. The germline CDR1 and CDR2 sequences are KGHSH and LQKENI. The CDR3 contains 14 residues.